This TCR beta chain was found in a study of blood T cell repertoires in COVID-19. Study-level information: Both acute and convalescent COVID-19 samples were obtained from the United States, Italy and Spain. T cells, B-cell-depleted T cells, or PBMCs provided the cDNA or gDNA that served as material.

Per the authors' pipeline: Scientists estimated how many nucleated cells there were by amplifying reference gene primers. Data came from immunoSEQ multiplex PCR; TCRdb stores just in-frame clones and leaves some out. Clone size and V and J calls were adopted from that table, with D and trimming inferred from the DNA. This sample has 140,000 to 150,000 clones, with more than 70% found just once. The CDR3 has 14 amino acids. V was cut by 1 base and J by 5 bases, with 12 bases left in between. CDR1 SGHDT and CDR2 YYEEEE come from the germline V gene. This clonotype originated in a man in his sixties with active or convalescent COVID-19. This chain uses TRBV5-6 with TRBJ2-5; tentative D call: TRBD2 (6 bases). Sequenced material: peripheral blood. In DNA form, the CDR3 reads TGTGCCAGCAGCTTGTCGGGGAGGCGGGAGACCCAGTACTTC. It yields the protein CASSLSGRRETQYF.